A selection of T cell receptor beta chains follows, all from one sample in a study of neurological immune-mediated disorders. TCRdb independently ran MiXCR on the 5' RACE reads; one entry per CDR3 protein. The sample holds about 81,000 distinct CDR3 sequences, 4.3% seen once. The sample consisted of PBMCs. The receptors come from a woman aged 55-69 years with multiple sclerosis. Each CDR3 is given with its conserved first and last residue. D genes are given only for firm matches. Expanded clones get a size class; other rows say once, few or many, or leave the size out.

D	length	size	V	J	CDR3	DNA
TRBD2	16	many	TRBV4-1	TRBJ2-2	CASSQDGGVSTGELFF	TGCGCCAGCAGCCAAGATGGGGGGGTGAGCACCGGGGAGCTGTTTTTT
TRBD2	14	many	TRBV7-8	TRBJ2-5	CASSFSLAGETQYF	TGTGCCAGCAGCTTTAGCCTAGCGGGGGAGACCCAGTACTTC
TRBD1	15	many	TRBV12-3/TRBV12-4	TRBJ1-5	CASSPGQGLNQPQHF	TGTGCCAGCAGTCCGGGACAGGGCCTCAATCAGCCCCAGCATTTT
TRBD2	15	many	TRBV12-3/TRBV12-4	TRBJ2-7	CASSLRRGSKDEQYF	TGTGCCAGCAGTTTAAGGCGGGGGAGTAAAGACGAGCAGTACTTC
.	16	many	TRBV6-5	TRBJ2-2	CASSYSELLQTGELFF	TGTGCCAGCAGTTACTCGGAGCTCCTTCAGACCGGGGAGCTGTTTTTT
.	15	.	TRBV5-1	TRBJ2-7	CASSLAVGSSYEQYF	TGCGCCAGCAGCTTGGCGGTAGGGAGCTCCTACGAGCAGTACTTT
TRBD1	16	many	TRBV6-6	TRBJ1-6	CASSFLLPTGDSPLHF	TGTGCCAGCAGTTTCCTCCTGCCGACAGGGGATTCACCCCTCCACTTT
.	15	many	TRBV9	TRBJ2-7	CASSALRGGSGEQYF	TGTGCCAGCAGCGCCCTCAGGGGCGGGTCCGGCGAGCAGTACTTC
.	13	many	TRBV20-1	TRBJ1-2	CSADRDSPYGYTF	TGCAGTGCCGACAGAGATTCCCCCTATGGCTACACCTTC
.	13	many	TRBV7-8	TRBJ1-1	CASSAQVNTEAFF	TGTGCCAGCAGCGCTCAAGTGAACACTGAAGCTTTCTTT
.	14	many	TRBV2	TRBJ1-1	CASSVEGYNTEAFF	TGTGCCAGCAGTGTCGAGGGGTATAACACTGAAGCTTTCTTT
.	12	many	TRBV3-1	TRBJ2-7	CASSHHQGEQYF	TGTGCCAGCAGCCATCACCAGGGCGAGCAGTACTTC
TRBD1	15	many	TRBV5-1	TRBJ1-2	CASSPSGTGGYGYTF	TGCGCCAGCAGCCCCTCCGGGACAGGGGGGTATGGCTACACCTTC
TRBD1	13	many	TRBV20-1	TRBJ2-2	CSAWDRFGGELFF	TGCAGTGCCTGGGACAGGTTCGGCGGGGAGCTGTTTTTT
.	11	many	TRBV20-1	TRBJ1-2	CSASAGSRDTF	TGCAGTGCTAGTGCCGGGAGCCGGGACACCTTC
.	16	many	TRBV9	TRBJ2-3	CASSVGVGRATDTQYF	TGTGCCAGCAGCGTAGGTGTAGGGAGAGCCACAGATACGCAGTATTTT
.	15	many	TRBV12-3/TRBV12-4	TRBJ2-1	CASTPFESSYNEQFF	TGTGCCAGCACCCCCTTCGAGTCCTCCTACAATGAGCAGTTCTTC
TRBD1	14	many	TRBV5-1	TRBJ2-7	CASRDRARSYEQYF	TGCGCCAGCAGGGACAGGGCTCGCTCCTACGAGCAGTACTTC
.	17	many	TRBV7-6	TRBJ1-4	CASSPRGGTATNEKLFF	TGTGCCAGCAGCCCACGCGGAGGAACTGCAACTAATGAAAAACTGTTTTTT
.	16	many	TRBV3-1	TRBJ2-7	CASSQTMPGPSYEQYF	TGTGCCAGCAGCCAGACGATGCCGGGACCTTCCTACGAGCAGTACTTC
.	15	many	TRBV6-5	TRBJ1-3	CASSHPADSGNTIYF	TGTGCCAGCAGTCACCCTGCGGACTCTGGAAACACCATATATTTT
.	14	many	TRBV28	TRBJ1-2	CASSLETGGYGYTF	TGTGCCAGCAGTTTGGAAACAGGAGGCTATGGCTACACCTTC
.	15	many	TRBV5-1	TRBJ2-3	CASSLAASSSGTQYF	TGCGCCAGCAGCTTGGCGGCTAGCTCCTCGGGTACGCAGTATTTT
TRBD2	15	many	TRBV7-2	TRBJ2-1	CASSLTSGRYNEQFF	TGTGCCAGCAGCCTGACTAGCGGCAGATACAATGAGCAGTTCTTC
.	14	many	TRBV18	TRBJ1-4	CASSTQGFNEKLFF	TGTGCCAGCTCTACACAGGGCTTTAATGAAAAACTGTTTTTT
TRBD1	14	many	TRBV7-6	TRBJ1-6	CASSRDRVESPLHF	TGTGCCAGCAGCCGAGACAGGGTTGAATCACCCCTCCACTTT
.	13	.	TRBV5-1	TRBJ2-1	CASSLGGRNEQFF	TGCGCCAGCAGCTTGGGGGGCCGCAATGAGCAGTTCTTC
.	16	.	TRBV29-1	TRBJ2-1	CSVAPDRGVTYNEQFF	TGCAGCGTGGCACCTGATAGAGGGGTCACCTACAATGAGCAGTTCTTC
TRBD1	15	many	TRBV6-5	TRBJ1-5	CASSYSWTGDQPQHF	TGTGCCAGCAGTTACTCGTGGACAGGGGATCAGCCCCAGCATTTT